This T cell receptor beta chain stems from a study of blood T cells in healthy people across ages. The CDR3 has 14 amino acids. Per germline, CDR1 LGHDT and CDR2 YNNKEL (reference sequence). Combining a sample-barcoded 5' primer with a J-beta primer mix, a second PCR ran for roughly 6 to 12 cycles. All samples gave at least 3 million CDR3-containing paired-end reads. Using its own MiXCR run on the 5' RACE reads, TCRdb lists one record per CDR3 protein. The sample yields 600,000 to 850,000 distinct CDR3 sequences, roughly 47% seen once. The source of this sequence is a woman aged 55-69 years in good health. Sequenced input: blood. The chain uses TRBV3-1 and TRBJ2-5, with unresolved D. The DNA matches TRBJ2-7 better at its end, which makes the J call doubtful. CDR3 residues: CASSQPPEGHEQYF. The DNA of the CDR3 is TGTGCCAGCAGCCAACCTCCCGAAGGGCACGAGCAGTACTTC.